What follows is one T cell receptor (beta chain) and its context. The data were taken from a study of blood T cell repertoires in COVID-19. This CDR3 is 15 amino acids long. V gave up 5 bases and J gave up 7 bases; unmatched junction bases: 3. Germline values: CDR1 LNHNV, CDR2 YYDKDF (reference sequence). Sequencing was performed with immunoSEQ multiplex PCR; in TCRdb, only in-frame clones are kept and a portion is missing. The data contain fewer than 200,000 clones, approximately 86% of them seen just once; the ten biggest clones take up roughly 5.2%. The sample comprised PBMCs or T cells enriched from blood (not recorded which). The clonotype originates from a woman aged 55-75 years with acute COVID-19. The chain joins TRBV15 to TRBJ2-1, with TRBD2 identical over 15 bases. The CDR3, as DNA: TGTGCCACCAGCTACGGGACTAGCGGGAGGAATGAGCAGTTCTTC. Translation gives CATSYGTSGRNEQFF.